This T cell receptor beta chain was documented in a study of immune cell composition in non-small cell lung cancer. Some clones are missing from TCRdb's copy, which holds only in-frame ones; the method was immunoSEQ multiplex PCR. The repertoire includes 3,000 or so clones, around 69% of them detected once, and roughly 20% sits in the top ten. Trimming took off 3 bases at V and 7 bases at J, with 16 bases between the two ends. Germline values: CDR1 SGDLS, CDR2 YYNGEE. This CDR3 contains 14 residues. Normal lung sampling was at least 3 cm from the tumour, as distant as possible. DNA was extracted from unsorted cell suspensions stored frozen.

This chain connects TRBV9 to TRBJ1-1, with a weak D call TRBD1 (6 bases). This TCR derives from a human donor with non-small cell lung cancer. The sequenced sample consisted of non-adjacent lung tissue. CDR3 sequence (DNA): TGTGCCAGCAGCGAGGGGGTGGGGAGAAATGAAGCTTTCTTT. The encoded protein is CASSEGVGRNEAFF.